This T cell receptor (beta chain) was captured in a study of blood T cell repertoires in COVID-19. Study-wide background: Sources were T cells, B-cell-depleted T cells, or PBMCs; the material itself was cDNA or gDNA.

Germline CDR1 reads SEHNR; CDR2 reads FQNEAQ (reference sequence). Trimming left V 3 bases short and J 1 base short, with 15 bases between. The CDR3 sequence is 17 residues long. Per the study methods: From reference gene primer amplification, estimates of nucleated cell counts were derived. The protocol was immunoSEQ multiplex PCR, while the TCRdb copy is restricted to in-frame clones and leaves out a portion. For V, J and clone size, that table is used; D and trimming come from the DNA. This sample carries roughly 33,000 clones, roughly nine tenths of them seen once, and the ten largest clones take more than 9.5%. This clone appeared a few times.

V usage is TRBV7-9 and J usage is TRBJ2-2; D is uncertain. The sequencing input was peripheral blood. This sequence originates from a human donor in a cohort sampled during active COVID-19. This CDR3 reads CASSFKTGGVNTGELFF. CDR3 bases: TGTGCCAGCAGCTTTAAGACTGGCGGAGTGAACACCGGGGAGCTGTTTTTT.